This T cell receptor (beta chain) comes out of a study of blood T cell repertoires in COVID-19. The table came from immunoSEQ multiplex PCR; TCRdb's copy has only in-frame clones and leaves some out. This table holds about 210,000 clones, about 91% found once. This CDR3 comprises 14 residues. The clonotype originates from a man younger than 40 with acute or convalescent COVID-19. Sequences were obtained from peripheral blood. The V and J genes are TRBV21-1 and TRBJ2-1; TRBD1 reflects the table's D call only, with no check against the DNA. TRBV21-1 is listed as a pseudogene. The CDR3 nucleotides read TGTGCCAGGATCCCATCCACAGGTTACAATGAGCAGTTCTTC. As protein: CARIPSTGYNEQFF.